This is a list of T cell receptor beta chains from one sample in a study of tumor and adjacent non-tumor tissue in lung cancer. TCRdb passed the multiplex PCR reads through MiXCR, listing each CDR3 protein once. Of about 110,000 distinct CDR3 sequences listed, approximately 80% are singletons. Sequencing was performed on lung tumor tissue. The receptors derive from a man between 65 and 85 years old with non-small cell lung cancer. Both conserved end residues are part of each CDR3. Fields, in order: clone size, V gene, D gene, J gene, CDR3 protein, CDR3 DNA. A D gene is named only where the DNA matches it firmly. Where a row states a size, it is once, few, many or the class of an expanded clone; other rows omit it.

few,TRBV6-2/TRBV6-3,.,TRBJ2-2,CASSSELIFSTGELFF,TGTGCCAGTAGTTCGGAATTGATATTTAGCACCGGGGAGCTGTTTTTT
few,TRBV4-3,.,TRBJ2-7,CASNQDLQTSSYEQYF,TGCGCCAGCAACCAAGATTTGCAGACTAGCTCCTACGAGCAGTACTTC
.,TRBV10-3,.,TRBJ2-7,CAMGESSRLWFYEQYF,TGTGCCATGGGTGAGTCGAGCAGGCTGTGGTTCTACGAGCAGTACTTC
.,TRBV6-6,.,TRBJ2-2,CALRSLNTWELFF,TGTGCCTTGAGAAGCCTAAACACGTGGGAGCTGTTTTTT
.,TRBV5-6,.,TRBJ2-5,CVSSLSAGRKTKYF,TGTGTCAGCAGTCTGTCAGCAGGGAGGAAGACCAAGTACTTC
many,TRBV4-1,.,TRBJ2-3,CASRGTDTQYF,TGCGCCAGCAGAGGCACAGATACGCAGTATTTT
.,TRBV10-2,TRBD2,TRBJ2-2,CASRADGGGNTGELFF,TGCGCTAGCAGAGCAGACGGGGGGGGTAACACCGGGGAGCTGTTTTTT
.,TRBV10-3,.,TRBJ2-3,CAISESRGTSTDMQYF,TGTGCCATCAGTGAGTCACGCGGTACTAGCACAGATATGCAGTATTTT
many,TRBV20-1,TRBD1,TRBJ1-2,CSAKTGGAAGYTF,TGCAGTGCTAAAACAGGGGGCGCAGCTGGCTACACCTTC
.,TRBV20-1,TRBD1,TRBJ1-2,CSAIRGPNYGYTF,TGCAGTGCTATTAGGGGGCCCAACTATGGCTACACCTTC
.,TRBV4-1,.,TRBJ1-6,CASSQAFIRSYNSPLHF,TGCGCCAGCAGCCAGGCCTTCATTCGCTCCTATAATTCACCCCTCCACTTT
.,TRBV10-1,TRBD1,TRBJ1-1,CASSESKGQGHNEAFF,TGCGCCAGCAGTGAGTCGAAGGGACAGGGGCACAATGAAGCTTTCTTT
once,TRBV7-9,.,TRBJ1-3,CASSLMRASSGNTIYF,TGCGCCAGCAGCTTAATGAGGGCATCTTCTGGAAACACCATATATTTT
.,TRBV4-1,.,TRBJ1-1,CASSQDGAYRGQYTETFF,TGCGCCAGCAGCCAAGACGGTGCCTATAGAGGGCAATACACTGAAACTTTCTTT
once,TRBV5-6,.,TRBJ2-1,CASSFVHDSGRNRQFF,TGTGCCAGCAGCTTTGTCCACGACAGTGGGAGAAATCGACAGTTCTTC
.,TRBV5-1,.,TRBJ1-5,CAIKPYHSNQPQHF,TGCGCCATCAAACCGTATCATAGCAATCAGCCCCAGCATTTT
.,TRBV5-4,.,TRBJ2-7,CASSLQRGRAYVQYF,TGTGCCAGCAGCTTGCAACGCGGAAGGGCGTACGTGCAGTACTTC
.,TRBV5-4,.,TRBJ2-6,CAGSVEEGYSSGANVLTF,TGTGCCGGCAGCGTCGAGGAGGGTTATAGCTCTGGGGCCAACGTCCTGACTTTC
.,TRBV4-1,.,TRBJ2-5,CTSSQQCGQETRYF,TGCACTAGCAGCCAACAGTGTGGGCAAGAGACCCGGTACTTC
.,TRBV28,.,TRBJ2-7,CASSSGTVVLSSYEQYF,TGTGCCAGCAGTTCCGGAACTGTAGTCCTTAGCTCCTACGAGCAGTACTTC
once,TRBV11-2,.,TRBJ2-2,CASSLGGTLAGELFF,TGTGCCAGCAGCTTAGGGGGTACCCTGGCCGGGGAGCTGTTTTTT
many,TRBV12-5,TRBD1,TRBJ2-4,CASGPDRGLRAKNIQYF,TGTGCTAGTGGTCCGGACAGGGGGTTACGAGCCAAAAACATTCAGTACTTC
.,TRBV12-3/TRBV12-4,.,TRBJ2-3,CASSFGGRWTDTQYF,TGTGCCAGCAGTTTCGGTGGGCGCTGGACAGATACGCAGTATTTT
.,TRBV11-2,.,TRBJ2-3,CANSLIQGGSTDTQYF,TGTGCCAACAGCTTAATTCAGGGTGGAAGTACAGATACGCAGTATTTT
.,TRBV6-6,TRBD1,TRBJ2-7,CATKRTGTASYEQYF,TGTGCCACCAAAAGAACCGGGACAGCATCCTACGAGCAATACTTC
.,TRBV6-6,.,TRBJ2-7,CVSNSNRRSYEQYF,TGTGTCAGCAATTCCAACAGGCGATCCTACGAGCAGTACTTC
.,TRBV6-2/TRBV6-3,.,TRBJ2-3,CASQRNLGTDTQYF,TGTGCCAGCCAGAGGAATTTAGGCACAGATACGCAGTATTTT
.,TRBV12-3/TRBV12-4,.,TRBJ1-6,CANSLGGCLGNSPLHF,TGTGCCAACAGCCTCGGAGGGTGTCTGGGTAATTCACCCCTCCACTTT
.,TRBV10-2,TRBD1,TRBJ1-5,CARKIDRGGGNQPRHF,TGCGCCAGGAAAATCGACAGGGGTGGTGGCAATCAGCCCCGGCATTTT
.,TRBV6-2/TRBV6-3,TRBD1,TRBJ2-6,CASRSSGQSTSGTNVLTF,TGTGCCAGCAGGTCCTCGGGACAGAGTACGTCTGGGACCAACGTCCTGACTTTC
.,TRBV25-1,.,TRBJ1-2,CASRESDNSYGYTF,TGTGCCAGCCGTGAAAGCGACAATAGCTATGGCTACACCTTC
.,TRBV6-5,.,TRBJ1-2,CASRPPTWGRGYHGYTF,TGTGCCAGCAGACCTCCGACCTGGGGGCGAGGTTACCATGGCTACACCTTC
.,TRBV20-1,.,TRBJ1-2,CSARGGFGGSVATDDGYTF,TGTAGTGCTAGAGGAGGCTTTGGTGGAAGTGTGGCCACCGATGATGGCTACACCTTC
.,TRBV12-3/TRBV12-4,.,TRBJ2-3,CTSSLSQPSSRQYF,TGTACCAGCAGTTTGTCCCAACCCAGTTCGAGGCAGTATTTT
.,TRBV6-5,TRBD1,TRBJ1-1,CVSRTATGLVIEAFF,TGTGTCAGCAGGACCGCGACAGGGTTGGTCATTGAAGCTTTCTTT
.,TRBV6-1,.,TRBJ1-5,CAGRDWGSPAQPQHF,TGTGCCGGCAGGGACTGGGGCTCACCCGCTCAGCCCCAGCATTTT
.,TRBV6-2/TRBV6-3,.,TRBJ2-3,CASSYASRSWVSQYF,TGTGCCAGCAGTTACGCTAGCAGGAGTTGGGTTTCGCAGTATTTT
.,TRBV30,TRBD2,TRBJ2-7,CASSGALAGGLFYERYF,TGTGCCTCGAGTGGAGCGCTGGCGGGAGGCCTCTTCTACGAGCGGTACTTC
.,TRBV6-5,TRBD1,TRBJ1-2,CTSSKTGQGANYGYTF,TGTACCAGCAGCAAAACCGGACAGGGAGCTAACTATGGTTACACCTTT
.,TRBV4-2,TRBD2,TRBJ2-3,CASSQVWAGGLDTQYF,TGTGCTAGCAGCCAGGTTTGGGCGGGGGGGCTTGATACGCAATATTTT
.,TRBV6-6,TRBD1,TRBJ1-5,CASDYFGWGQNSNQPQHF,TGTGCCAGCGATTACTTCGGATGGGGACAGAATAGCAATCAGCCCCAGCATTTT
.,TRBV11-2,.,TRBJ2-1,CASVSGSRAASYNGQFF,TGTGCCAGCGTTTCGGGCTCCAGAGCCGCGTCCTACAATGGGCAGTTCTTC
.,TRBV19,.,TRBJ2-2,CVSSIQTGGDTGELFF,TGTGTCAGTAGTATTCAAACAGGGGGGGACACCGGGGAGCTGTTTTTT
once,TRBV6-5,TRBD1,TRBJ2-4,CASSYRQGNIKYF,TGTGCCAGCAGTTACCGACAGGGTAACATTAAGTACTTC
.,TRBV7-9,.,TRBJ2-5,CASMSGEEETQYF,TGTGCCAGCATGTCAGGGGAGGAAGAGACCCAGTACTTC
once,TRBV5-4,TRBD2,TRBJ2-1,CASSYGLVGYSYNEQFF,TGTGCCAGCAGCTACGGACTAGTGGGTTACTCATACAATGAGCAGTTCTTC
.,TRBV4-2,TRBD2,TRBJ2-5,CASSQVISGGGKTQYF,TGTGCCAGCAGCCAAGTCATCAGCGGGGGGGGGAAGACCCAGTACTTC
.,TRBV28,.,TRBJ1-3,CTSSLLGGTPSNTIYF,TGTACCAGCAGTTTATTGGGGGGCACCCCGAGTAACACCATATATTTT
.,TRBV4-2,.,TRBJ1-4,CVSSQNLLRGHRRKLFF,TGTGTCAGCAGCCAAAATCTTTTAAGGGGACATCGGAGGAAACTATTTTTT
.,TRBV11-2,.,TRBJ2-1,CINSLHVRDWFSYNEQFF,TGTATCAACAGCTTACATGTGCGGGACTGGTTCTCCTACAATGAGCAGTTCTTC
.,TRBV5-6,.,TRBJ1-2,CASSLRPDKPYGYTF,TGTGCCAGCAGCTTAAGACCGGACAAGCCGTATGGCTACACCTTC
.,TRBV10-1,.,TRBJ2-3,CASSDGAAGTGTQCF,TGCGCCAGCAGTGATGGGGCGGCTGGCACAGGTACGCAGTGTTTT
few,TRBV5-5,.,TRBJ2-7,CASSLLWGYEQYF,TGTGCCAGCAGCTTGTTGTGGGGTTACGAGCAGTATTTC